The T cell receptor beta chain under discussion was sequenced for a study of CD8+ T cells in alopecia areata. The study's findings and limits: Researchers report lesional scalp, most notably alopecia totalis/universalis, outstripped normal scalp in clonality.

CD4, CD8alpha, NKG2D, NKG2ACE and other markers guided sorting of pooled cutaneous lymph node cells. Germline V gives CDR1 NSHNY, CDR2 SYGAGN. CDR3 size: 16 residues. The V and J ends lost 1 base and 0 bases, in that order; junction bases with no gene match: 2. Following extraction, RNA underwent reverse transcription to cDNA, which served as the sequencing template. Method: immunoSEQ multiplex PCR; TCRdb's copy keeps in-frame clones and lacks some. Singletons are absent from the sample, which has 290,000 or so clones. This clone was observed a handful of times. Antigen unknown. Genes and germline come from the mouse. The CDR3 end lies 4 residues beyond the end of the read and is filled in from the germline J gene.

This rearrangement joins TRBV13-1 to TRBJ2-4, with 10 bases matching TRBD2. The TCR originated in a C3H/HeJ mouse with alopecia areata. The strain's MHC: H2-k. The sample was CD4+ T cells sorted from a lymph node. CDR3 DNA, as far as it was read: TGTGCCAGCAGTGATTTACTGGGGGGGAGTCAAAAC. This sequence encodes CASSDLLGGSQN. The entire CDR3 protein is CASSDLLGGSQNTLYF.